This record concerns one T cell receptor beta chain sequence. What it binds is not known. RNA transcripts yielded amplified TCR beta CDR3 regions. The HTBI primer set drove a first-round RT-PCR of the TCR CDR3. TCRdb reanalysed the multiplex PCR reads using MiXCR and keeps one entry per CDR3 protein. The sample records about 500,000 distinct CDR3 sequences, roughly a sixth being singletons. Orbital computed tomography and thyroid ultrasound, together with serum TRAb and thyroxine and clinical symptoms, were used for diagnoses. It was 10 ml of fresh peripheral blood that supplied the PBMCs. The CDR3 covers 13 residues. The germline V gene has CDR1 SGHTA and CDR2 FQGTGA. Trimming cost V 4 bases and J 6 bases, with 12 bases left between them. This sample was included in a study of T cells in Graves' hyperthyroidism and ophthalmopathy. Study context: The blood sample was taken at first diagnosis, before treatment began.

Findings of the study overall: Researchers found most expanded thyroid clonotypes above 0.001 in blood as well.

The receptor's source is a woman aged 18 to 35 with Graves' ophthalmopathy. The sample was blood. The chain combines TRBV7-3 with TRBJ1-1; D is undetermined. CDR3 in DNA: TGTGCCAGCAGCTCGGTGGGGTTCCCTGAAGCTTTCTTT. Amino acid sequence: CASSSVGFPEAFF.